This T cell receptor beta chain was sequenced for a study of long-term antiretroviral therapy in people with HIV. Researchers report immunoSEQ v3.0 was run at survey level. The protocol was immunoSEQ multiplex PCR, while the TCRdb copy is restricted to in-frame clones and leaves out a portion. The sample lists approximately 11,000 clones; 80% to 90% were seen once. This CDR3 has 15 amino acids. Germline V lookup: CDR1 SGHRS, CDR2 YFSETQ. V dropped 3 bases and J dropped 3; count of bases not matched to a gene: 5. The gene calls are TRBV5-1 and TRBJ1-2; 10 bases are shared with TRBD1. The sequences come from unsorted PBMCs, collected 7 to 7.5 years after starting antiretroviral therapy. The receptor was isolated from a man aged 50 to 59 with HIV. The CDR3 protein is CASSSGQGEYYGYTF. CDR3 DNA sequence: TGCGCCAGCAGCTCCGGACAGGGGGAATACTATGGCTACACCTTC.